Reported below is one T cell receptor beta chain. This clone appeared a single time. Its antigen is currently not known. Base qualities are not at hand, and no much larger clone is one base apart. Trimmed from V: 5 bases; trimmed from J: 7 bases; junction bases lacking a gene match: 12. Inclusive of the bounding cysteine and phenylalanine, the CDR3 is 15 residues long. Kept here is only the CDR3 DNA, which spans 45 bases and is read in frame from base 1. CDR1 and CDR2 are read off the germline V gene (reference sequence) as SGHNT and YYREEE. Receptor libraries were prepared by the immunoSEQ multiplex PCR assay. For the multiplex PCR, a mixture combining 60 forward primers for TCR Vbeta segments and 13 reverse primers for TCR Jbeta segments was used. Amplification of the CDR3 region of rearranged TCR beta genes was performed with a multiplex PCR assay on genomic DNA. The Illumina HiSeq System was used to sequence the amplified TCR beta libraries as 87-base-pair reads. In the source study's methods: A later analysis tallied roughly 78 million unique TCR beta chains across the 660 or so repertoires, and roughly 11 million of those chains were shared by two or more donors. A nearest-neighbor algorithm error-corrected the raw reads and collapsed the reads into unique sequences, merging closely related sequences to remove PCR and sequencing errors. CDR3 sequences were aligned to IMGT reference sequences to assign V, D and J gene segments. For a sequence to be retained, at least a six-nucleotide match to both a V gene segment and a J gene segment was required. Rearrangements were classified as productive when the CDR3 lacked stop codons and remained in frame with V and J, and all other rearrangements were classified as non-productive. CDR3 was defined according to IMGT convention as the region running from the second conserved V-encoded cysteine to the conserved J-encoded phenylalanine. Sequences without an unambiguous match to a single V gene segment were excluded from the earlier analysis of several hundred of the donors. An earlier analysis of approximately 590 of the donors classified V segments as functional when productive rearrangements were above 56.7% and as segregating when the standard deviation between donors was above 5%. A statistical classification framework was developed to diagnose cytomegalovirus status using the catalog of TCR beta chain sequences. V and J gene assignment, in a later analysis, came from comparing TCR nucleotide sequences with IMGT/GENE-DB human TR gene sequences. The TCRdist pipeline was used in a later analysis to assign CDR3 sequences and most-parsimonious VDJ recombination scenarios. A later analysis defined each TCR beta chain by its CDR3 amino acid sequence plus V-gene family, and excluded reads lacking a unique V-gene family. In a later analysis, 450 to 600 highly shared, low-generation-probability nucleotide sequences were removed to address suspected cross-contamination and a sequencing artifact. In a later analysis, a clonal expansion index for each public chain was calculated from normalized within-repertoire ranks of inferred template counts. Generation probabilities in a later analysis came from a VDJ recombination model fitted to out-of-frame rearrangements, and those results were checked against IGoR. A later analysis scored TCR-TCR, TCR-HLA and TCR-CMV co-occurrence with hypergeometric tests, applying a repertoire-size bias correction to TCR pairs. A later analysis estimated false discovery rates by permuting HLA or CMV assignments 20 times. In a later analysis, co-occurring TCRs were grouped using DBSCAN, and TCRdist sequence similarity was added for clustering within HLA-allele-positive subsets. Repertoires with fewer than 30,000 or more than 120,000 public chains, plus five repertoires with anomalous nucleotide sharing, were excluded from co-occurrence clustering. Imported from immuneACCESS, the table was reduced by TCRdb to in-frame sequences with V and J called. These copies leave out some clones; in studies compared against another copy, an unresolved V gene accounts for under half, and the cause of the remainder is not known. V, J and clone size reflect that table, while D and trimming were determined from the DNA. Across this sample there are 150,000 or so clones, with 75% to 80% seen only once. The ten top clones hold about 3% of the sample.

The data were obtained in a study of cytomegalovirus exposure and HLA in healthy donors (dated by TCRdb to about 2017). Regarding the research as a whole: An earlier analysis of some 500 of the donors reported about 290 Gb of sequence data and 100 million to 130 million unique TCR beta sequences from 190 million or so T cells. The aim of the study was to test whether cataloging public T cell receptors could identify signatures of past pathogen exposure. In the later analysis, no new phenotypic data were used to find candidate immune exposures; instead, reliance was placed on TCR beta sequences and their occurrence across donors. Of the 398 genotyped donors, about 80% fell in the genetic ancestry cluster associated with self-reported Caucasian donors. Donor age, sex, ethnicity and CMV serostatus were collected together with the repertoire data. Along with the roughly 670-subject first cohort, a separate validation cohort of around 110 different subjects was used. A handful of DR-DQ haplotypes were handled as single units for association and clustering because linkage in the cohort was strong. A later genetic analysis used genome-wide SNP genotypes for about three fifths of the 666 donors, treating that subset as a discovery cohort. The study combined high-throughput TCR immunosequencing, statistical association of individual TCRs with disease status, and machine learning to predict cytomegalovirus infection status. Every repertoire in the discovery cohort had been generated on one and the same sequencing platform. An earlier analysis of several hundred of the donors used high-throughput TCR beta sequencing to judge whether each TCR beta V gene segment behaved as functional or pseudogenic. The study profiled the T cell repertoires of fewer than 850 subjects by immunosequencing and related them to cytomegalovirus serostatus. To study patterns of TCR occurrence, a later analysis re-analyzed previously published TCR beta repertoires from 666 donors and added high-resolution HLA genotyping. Among approximately 370 genotyped donors of the cohort, an average of around 240,000 unique TCR beta nucleotide sequences was sequenced per donor, of which about 19% were non-productive. An early release covering 550 to 650 HLA-typed donors comprised approximately 290 gigabases of sequencing data and roughly 86 million unique TCR sequences. The number of typed donors differed by locus: roughly 620-630 for A, B, C, DRB1 and DQB1; some 500 for DQA1; approximately 610 for DPA1; and 400 to 480 for DPB1. HLA typing covered class I and class II loci at four-digit resolution. Points the paper makes about the study in general: Because some donors lacked HLA typing at each locus, the association tests relied only on the typed subset. According to a later analysis, most CMV-associated TCR beta chains appeared to be HLA-restricted, and the HLA associations seemed to be driven largely by CMV exposure. Presence/absence analyses assumed roughly uniform sequencing depth across donors, an assumption that may not hold. A later analysis found that HLA-associated TCR beta chains were more clonally expanded and had lower generation probabilities than equally common non-associated chains. In a later analysis, the rate of TCR association differed among HLA loci, with DRB1 alleles having the most associated TCRs and HLA-C alleles having the fewest. Some IMGT-functional V segments, including TRBV6-2 and TRBV6-3, could not be told apart with the 87-base-pair reads, so those segments were excluded. A few of the identified cytomegalovirus-associated TCR beta chains were confirmed in vitro to be specific for cytomegalovirus antigens. According to the authors, the approach could potentially be generalized to other disease states and immunological phenotypes. A further reported finding was that TCR beta sequences accurately predicted the HLA-A and HLA-B alleles for most subjects in the first cohort. In the study, 150 to 200 TCR beta chains were listed as associated with cytomegalovirus. An association between a missense DCLRE1C variant and V-gene and J-gene trimming of TCR beta chains was found in a later genetic analysis and replicated in an independent cohort. Correlated functional status among segregating V segments might reflect linkage disequilibrium, but an unknown experimental factor could not be ruled out. Specific HLA alleles were associated with 15,000 to 20,000 TCR beta sequences at a false discovery rate of 0.05 in a later analysis. Immune exposure information for the cohort was limited to CMV serostatus. The earlier analysis of some 560 of the donors excluded about 16 rarely observed V segments, including chromosome 9 orphons, because counts were too low. A cluster of highly shared sequence variants was judged likely to represent a technical artifact of the sequencing pipeline. According to a later genetic analysis, donors in an Asian-associated ancestry cluster had fewer N-insertions in productive TCRs than the approximately 650-donor mean. Only TCR beta chains were sequenced in this cohort, and the absence of alpha or paired-chain data limited detectable features. Cytomegalovirus status was reported to be diagnosed by the classifier with high specificity and sensitivity in both the original and validation cohorts. An earlier analysis of several hundred of the donors showed that most TCR beta V segments appeared in productive rearrangements either about 87% or about 30% of the time, which broadly matched IMGT annotations. Several of the top co-occurrence clusters appeared to be linked to parvovirus B19, influenza, CMV and Epstein-Barr virus, according to a later analysis. When HLA alleles, especially DR and DQ, strongly co-occurred, attributing TCR associations to individual alleles was difficult. While some public TCRs were present in many individuals, most TCR sequences turned up only very rarely across donors.

The cohort comprised under 700 healthy bone marrow donors. Cohort members were all nominally healthy when sampled, although unrecorded immune exposures were likely present. The donor was CMV seropositive and belonged to the group of more than 250 seropositive cohort members. Each donor provided a peripheral blood sample, and peripheral blood mononuclear cells were used for TCR beta sequencing. The Qiagen DNeasy Blood Extraction Kit was used to extract genomic DNA from the blood cell samples. The sequence was collected from a man aged 40-49 years in good health and CMV-seropositive. The chain is made from TRBV5-4 and TRBJ1-2, with TRBD1 identical over 9 junction bases. Source material: PBMCs. For the CDR3, the sequence is CASSHPGQGNAGYTF. The sequence in DNA is TGTGCCAGCAGTCACCCGGGACAGGGTAACGCTGGCTACACCTTC.